Presented here are 15 T cell receptor beta chains from one specimen sequenced in a study of post-analysis software for immune sequencing data. Study conclusions and caveats: Controls had lower frequencies than patients of five or six TRBV segments, which included TRBV5-6, TRBV5-1 and TRBV20-1.

Antigens for these TCRs are unknown. cDNA libraries of TCR beta carried unique molecular identifiers. MiXCR was run by TCRdb on the PCR reads, yielding one entry per CDR3 protein. The data show approximately 460,000 distinct CDR3 sequences, with 40% to 55% seen just once and 12% held by the top ten. Material: blood. These TCRs come from a girl aged 5-17 years with multiple sclerosis.

The V gene is TRBV6-5, the J gene TRBJ2-6; D is unclear. Trimming shortened V by 8 bases and J by 1 base, and 12 bases separated the two germline ends. The germline CDR1 and CDR2 sequences are MNHEY and SVGAGI. The CDR3 contains 15 residues. The CDR3 sequence: CASQVGSSGANVLTF. The CDR3 coding sequence is TGTGCCAGCCAGGTCGGGTCTTCTGGGGCCAACGTCCTGACTTTC.

This clonotype has a handful of counts. This chain joins TRBV5-1 and TRBJ2-1; D call uncertain. Germline CDR1 is SGHRS and CDR2 is YFSETQ. CDR3 size: 16 residues. Trimming pared 4 bases from V and 6 bases from J, leaving 20 bases between. The CDR3 bases are TGCGCCAGCAGCGTACCCGGGTCCTCCCCCGGCAATGAGCAGTTCTTC. It specifies CASSVPGSSPGNEQFF.

This clonotype has just one count. The V call is TRBV28, the J call TRBJ2-5; weak D call: TRBD2 (5 bases). The V end was cut by 5 bases, the J end by 0 bases, with 13 bases between. The CDR3 is 15 amino acids. CDR1 MDHEN and CDR2 SYDVKM come from the germline V gene. The CDR3 loop is CASSTRVGYQETQYF. The CDR3 DNA follows: TGTGCCAGCAGTACTAGGGTCGGGTACCAAGAGACCCAGTACTTC.

This clonotype was detected only a few times. The chain combines TRBV7-6 with TRBJ1-1, with D possibly TRBD1 on 6 matching bases. V shed 0 bases and J shed 4 bases, with 12 bases lying between them. Germline CDR1 SGHVS, CDR2 FNYEAQ. The CDR3 totals 15 residues. CDR3 amino acids: CASSLAPGEGTEAFF. The CDR3 DNA reads as TGTGCCAGCAGCTTAGCGCCAGGGGAAGGCACTGAAGCTTTCTTT.

This clonotype was detected a few times. The V and J genes are TRBV12-3 or TRBV12-4 and TRBJ2-5, with 9 bases that match TRBD1. The V segment lost 4 bases and the J segment 0 bases; nucleotides outside the gene matches: 6. The CDR3 runs 16 residues. The chain's CDR3 is CASSSRTGEYQETQYF. For the CDR3, the DNA is TGTGCCAGCAGTTCCCGGACAGGGGAGTACCAAGAGACCCAGTACTTC.

The CDR3 here is CASSLNVGLDTQYF. Here the CDR3 DNA reads TGTGCCAGCAGCTTAAATGTAGGGTTAGATACGCAGTATTTT. V gene TRBV7-2 combines with J gene TRBJ2-3; no reliable D call. Looked up from germline, CDR1 is SGHTA and CDR2 is FQGNSA. The CDR3 covers 14 residues. Deletions cut 2 bases from V and 5 bases from J, with 11 bases between.

The genes are TRBV7-3 and TRBJ1-2, with D tentatively TRBD1 (6 bases). Germline V gene sequence: CDR1 SGHTA, CDR2 FQGTGA. This CDR3 has 15 residues. Trimming took 5 bases from V and 4 from J, leaving 17 bases between them. The CDR3 reads CASSPETGLGYGYTF. CDR3 nucleotide sequence: TGTGCCAGCAGCCCGGAAACAGGGCTCGGCTATGGCTACACCTTC.

This chain joins TRBV7-9 and TRBJ2-5; D is uncertain. In germline, CDR1 is SEHNR, CDR2 FQNEAQ (reference sequence). V lost 5 bases, J lost 2 bases, and 12 bases lay in between. The CDR3 consists of 14 residues. In DNA form, the CDR3 reads TGTGCCAGCAGCCCGAATGGGGATCAAGAGACCCAGTACTTC. Encoded protein: CASSPNGDQETQYF.

The sample holds a few counts of this clonotype. The genes are TRBV29-1 and TRBJ2-5; D unresolved. The CDR3 runs to 10 residues. V was shortened by 8 bases and J by 5 bases, with 9 bases between the two germline ends. The germline V gene has CDR1 SQVTM and CDR2 ANQGSEA. The CDR3 here is CSSSRETQYF. CDR3 nucleotide sequence: TGCAGCTCATCTAGGGAGACCCAGTACTTC.

The chain joins TRBV7-3 to TRBJ2-5; TRBD1 or TRBD2 may be the D gene (6 bases each). Near its end, the DNA agrees better with TRBJ2-7, so the J call may be wrong. CDR1 SGHTA and CDR2 FQGTGA come from the germline V gene. This CDR3 is 14 amino acids long. The CDR3, as DNA: TGTGCCAGCAGCTCTGGAGGGGGGCAGAACGAGCAGTACTTC. This sequence encodes CASSSGGGQNEQYF.

This clonotype has only a few counts. The chain is built from TRBV6-5 and TRBJ1-2; tentative D call: TRBD1 (6 bases). V lost 0 bases and J 5 bases, leaving 19 bases between the germline ends. Germline V gene lookup returns CDR1 MNHEY and CDR2 SVGAGI. The CDR3 loop spans 17 amino acids. The CDR3 loop reads CASSYSRGGLAVYGYTF. The DNA for the CDR3 is TGTGCCAGCAGTTACTCTAGAGGGGGTTTGGCAGTTTATGGCTACACCTTC.

This chain uses TRBV20-1 with TRBJ2-3, with D perhaps TRBD2 (6 bases). Germline V gene sequence: CDR1 DFQATT, CDR2 SNEGSKA (reference sequence). The germline V and J ends were trimmed by 3 bases and 0 bases, with 22 bases remaining between them. This CDR3 contains 18 residues. CDR3 sequence reads: CSARVGGGRPRSTDTQYF. The CDR3 coding sequence is TGCAGTGCTAGGGTGGGAGGCGGAAGGCCTCGAAGCACAGATACGCAGTATTTT.

This clonotype turned up a few times. This chain links TRBV24-1 with TRBJ2-1; D possibly corresponds to TRBD1 (5 bases). The CDR3 has 17 residues. Germline V lookup: CDR1 KGHDR, CDR2 SFDVKD. V lost 4 bases to trimming and J lost 0 bases, with 15 bases between them. The CDR3 bases are TGTGCCACCAGTGAGCCCCATAGGGGAAGCTCCTACAATGAGCAGTTCTTC. Amino acids: CATSEPHRGSSYNEQFF.

The chain joins TRBV5-1 to TRBJ2-2, with TRBD1 matching 9 bases. The CDR3 has 15 residues. The V gene end was trimmed by 2 bases and the J gene end by 3 bases; junction bases not matched to a gene: 2. Germline V gene sequence: CDR1 SGHRS, CDR2 YFSETQ. CDR3: CASSLQGADTGELFF. In DNA, the CDR3 is TGCGCCAGCAGCTTACAGGGGGCAGACACCGGGGAGCTGTTTTTT.

The chain is built from TRBV21-1 and TRBJ2-4. TRBV21-1 is described as a pseudogene. This CDR3 contains 15 residues. CDR3 loop: CASSKTEQKQNIQYF. Here the CDR3 DNA reads TGTGCCAGCAGCAAAACAGAACAGAAACAAAACATTCAGTACTTC.